The 17 T cell receptor beta chains below were found in one sample sequenced in a study of T cell clonality in common variable immunodeficiency. Whole-study results and caveats: Reportedly, TCR beta sequences from common variable immunodeficiency showed fewer deletions and N-nucleotide insertions.

Here immunoSEQ multiplex PCR was the method, and the copy in TCRdb shows in-frame clones only, minus some. The profile covers about 25,000 clones, none occurring a single time. No antigens are known for them. The sequencing sample was made of peripheral blood mononuclear cells. These receptors were obtained from a human donor with common variable immunodeficiency.

The table lists this clone with a few counts. CDR3 amino acids: CATTSSAYNEQFF. The CDR3 DNA, read in part, is TGTGCCACCACGAGTAGCGCGTACAATGAG. The chain employs TRBV19 and TRBJ2-1; D is possibly TRBD2 (5 bases). From the germline J gene comes the end of the CDR3, since the read stops 3 residues before it. The ends were cut back, 10 bases at V and 4 bases at J, with 14 bases in the middle. The CDR3 length is 13 residues. From germline, CDR1 is LNHDA and CDR2 SQIVND (reference sequence).

This clone is medium-sized in the sample. The read ends 3 residues early relative to the CDR3; the germline J gene fills the gap. This sequence joins TRBV18 and TRBJ1-5, with 8 bases that match TRBD1. V dropped 1 base and J dropped 7; count of bases not matched to a gene: 6. Germline V gene data show CDR1 as KGHSH and CDR2 as LQKENI. This CDR3 has 15 residues. CDR3 region: CASSPLSDRAQPQHF. The CDR3 DNA, read in part, is TGTGCCAGCTCACCACTTTCGGACAGGGCACAGCCC.

With respect to this clone: The read terminates 3 residues ahead of where the CDR3 ends, so the germline J gene completes it. The chain combines TRBV7-9 with TRBJ1-5; D ambiguous. The CDR3 is made up of 14 amino acids. The germline gives CDR1 SEHNR, CDR2 FQNEAQ (reference sequence). Trimming removed 0 bases at V and 6 bases at J, with 9 bases between. CDR3 DNA, as far as it was read: TGTGCCAGCAGCTTAGCCTCAGCGGGTCAGCCC. Amino acid sequence: CASSLASAGQP. The CDR3, in full, reads CASSLASAGQPQHF.

In the case of this clone: The read ends 3 residues early relative to the CDR3; the germline J gene fills the gap. The chain combines TRBV30 with TRBJ2-5, with D uncertain. CDR1 and CDR2 from the germline V gene are GTSNPN and SVGIG (reference sequence). CDR3 size: 15 residues. V shed 0 bases and J shed 2 bases, with 13 bases lying between them. The CDR3 DNA, read in part, is TGTGCCTGGAGTGTTGGCTCGGGTTCACAAGAGACC. This gives the protein CAWSVGSGSQET. In full, the CDR3 is CAWSVGSGSQETQYF.

With regard to this clone: The read ends 3 residues before the CDR3 terminus; that terminus is restored from the germline J gene. The chain joins TRBV30 to TRBJ1-2; no clear D gene. The CDR3 loop spans 10 amino acids. V gave up 3 bases and J gave up 7 bases, with 6 bases separating them. Germline CDR1 is GTSNPN and CDR2 is SVGIG (reference sequence). The sequenced CDR3 bases are TGTGCCTGGAGGAGGGTTGGC. Amino acid sequence: CAWRRVG. The complete CDR3 protein is CAWRRVGYTF.

This clone was seen at least ten times. The read is 3 residues too short to cover the CDR3 end, so that end is filled in from the germline J gene. The V gene is TRBV5-1, the J gene TRBJ1-4; D is possibly TRBD1 (6 bases). CDR1 is SGHRS and CDR2 is YFSETQ in the germline V gene. The CDR3 has 14 residues. V was trimmed by 4 bases and J by 8 bases, leaving 15 bases between them. The CDR3 sequence: CASSPRTATEKLFF. The sequenced part of the CDR3 DNA is TGCGCCAGCAGCCCAAGGACAGCAACAGAAAAA.

There are many counts of this clone. The read terminates 3 residues before the CDR3 end, so the remaining end is supplied by the germline J gene. The chain uses TRBV5-1 and TRBJ2-1, with D perhaps TRBD1 or TRBD2 (5 bases each). The CDR3 length is 16 residues. Deletions cut 4 bases from V and 4 bases from J, with 18 bases between. Looked up from germline, CDR1 is SGHRS and CDR2 is YFSETQ. CDR3 in amino acids: CASSRATEGRYNEQFF. The covered CDR3 bases are TGCGCCAGCAGCCGAGCGACAGAGGGCCGATACAATGAG.

The table lists this clone with a few counts. The read ends 3 residues before the CDR3 terminus; that terminus is restored from the germline J gene. The V call is TRBV7-3, the J call TRBJ2-7, with 10 bases identical to TRBD2. The CDR3 consists of 16 residues. Germline assignment: CDR1 SGHTA and CDR2 FQGTGA. The J segment lost 3 bases and the V segment lost 1 base, leaving 6 bases of the junction unmatched. CDR3 bases read: TGTGCCAGCAGCTTAAACCCTAGCGGGAGTTTCTACGAG. This gives the protein CASSLNPSGSFYE. The whole CDR3 sequence reads CASSLNPSGSFYEQYF.

This clone was detected a few times. The CDR3 end falls 3 residues outside the read, so it is completed with the germline J gene. The chain has TRBV2 and TRBJ1-1; 8 nucleotides line up with TRBD1. The CDR3 consists of 14 residues. Germline-derived CDR1 and CDR2 are SNHLY and FYNNEI. V lost 2 bases, J lost 4 bases, and 3 bases stayed unmatched. CDR3 sequence: CASSEQGAVTEAFF. The sequenced CDR3 bases are TGTGCCAGCAGTGAACAGGGGGCGGTCACTGAA.

Regarding this clone: This may arise from a read error, as a much more abundant clone is one base away. The read finishes 3 residues shy of the CDR3 end, and the germline J gene is used to complete it. The V gene is TRBV27, the J gene TRBJ2-7; D is uncertain. Germline loops: CDR1 MNHEY, CDR2 SMNVEV (reference sequence). Trimming removed 6 bases from V and 2 bases from J, with 14 bases in between. This CDR3 has 14 residues. CDR3 DNA (partial): TGTGCCAGCAGGGCCCGACGAGCGACCTACGAG. It translates to CASRARRATYE. Given in full, the CDR3 is CASRARRATYEQYF.

This clone was recorded many times. The read is 3 residues too short to cover the CDR3 end, so that end is filled in from the germline J gene. The chain links TRBV20-1 to TRBJ1-1; D might be TRBD1 (6 bases). Germline values: CDR1 DFQATT, CDR2 SNEGSKA (reference sequence). The CDR3 length is 10 residues. The CDR3 here is CSAPQGRAFF. CDR3 DNA, as far as it was read: TGCAGTGCACCCCAGGGGAGA.

Turning to this clone: The read ends 3 residues before the CDR3 terminus; that terminus is restored from the germline J gene. V and J are TRBV2 and TRBJ1-5, with D unclear. The CDR3 sequence is 14 residues long. Per germline, CDR1 SNHLY and CDR2 FYNNEI. The ends were cut back, 4 bases at V and 4 bases at J, with 11 bases in the middle. The CDR3: CASSVGSINQPQHF. The CDR3 bases that were read are TGTGCCAGCAGTGTCGGGTCTATTAATCAGCCC.

Concerning this clone: From the germline J gene comes the end of the CDR3, since the read stops 3 residues before it. The chain uses TRBV10-2 and TRBJ2-4; a possible D gene is TRBD1 (6 bases). Germline V gives CDR1 WSHSY, CDR2 SAAADI. V lost 5 bases to trimming and J lost 0 bases, with 11 bases between them. The length of the CDR3 is 15 residues. The CDR3 bases that were read are TGCGCCAGCAGTCGGGACAATCTAGCCAAAAACATT. Translating it yields CASSRDNLAKNI. The entire CDR3 protein is CASSRDNLAKNIQYF.

Many counts were recorded for this clone. The CDR3 end is not reached by the read, which stops 3 residues before it; the germline J gene fills it in. This chain joins TRBV5-1 and TRBJ2-5; 8 bases align to TRBD2. This CDR3 region has 13 residues. Per the germline V gene, CDR1 is SGHRS and CDR2 is YFSETQ. With V trimmed by 6 bases and J by 5 bases, 6 bases remained unmatched. The sequenced part of the CDR3 DNA is TGCGCCAGCATCCGGGAGGGGGATGAGACC. This sequence encodes CASIREGDET. The whole CDR3 protein reads CASIREGDETQYF.

This clone came up a few times. The read ends 3 residues shy of where the CDR3 ends; the end is completed using the germline J gene. V gene TRBV7-9 combines with J gene TRBJ2-1; 9 bases agree with TRBD2. The CDR3 covers 15 residues. V lost 3 bases to trimming and J lost 7 bases; unmatched junction nucleotides: 7. Per the germline V gene, CDR1 is SEHNR and CDR2 is FQNEAQ (reference sequence). CDR3: CASSFFAGGSNEQFF. CDR3 DNA (partial): TGTGCCAGCAGCTTCTTTGCGGGAGGGAGTAATGAG. Full variable domain (outside the CDR3, taken from reference TRBV7-9 and TRBJ2-1): DTGVSQNPRHKITKRGQNVTFRCDPISEHNRLYWYRQTLGQGPEFLTYFQNEAQLEKSRLLSDRFSAERPKGSFSTLEIQRTEQGDSAMYLCASSFFAGGSNEQFFGPGTRLTVL.

As regards this clone: The read ends 3 residues before the CDR3 terminus; that terminus is restored from the germline J gene. The chain carries TRBV13 and TRBJ2-1; no clear D. CDR1 and CDR2 from the germline V gene are PRHDT and FYEKMQ (reference sequence). The ends were cut back, 3 bases at V and 7 bases at J, with 13 bases in the middle. There are 14 residues in the CDR3. The CDR3 is CASSFNRYHNEQFF. CDR3 DNA (partial): TGTGCCAGCAGCTTCAATCGCTACCATAATGAG.

With respect to this clone: The read gets to within 3 residues of the CDR3 end, and the germline J gene fills in the rest. The rearrangement uses TRBV19 and TRBJ1-1; tentatively, D is TRBD1 (6 bases). In germline, CDR1 is LNHDA, CDR2 SQIVND (reference sequence). The CDR3 has 15 residues. Incomplete CDR3 DNA: TGTGCCAGTAGTAAGACTCTAACAGGGTGGATAGAA. The encoded protein is CASSKTLTGWIE. The whole CDR3 protein is CASSKTLTGWIEAFF.